This T cell receptor (beta chain) stems from a study of radiation and T cells in renal cell carcinoma. Overall study findings and caveats: From baseline, blood top tumor clonotypes peaked at 2 weeks post-radiation.

The CDR3 consists of 13 residues. Germline V CDR1 and CDR2: GTSNPN, SVGIG (reference sequence). V was cut by 1 base and J by 7 bases, with 11 bases left in between. The time point was: blood 2 weeks post-SBRT. The treatment is: 15 Gy SBRT to primary tumor, nephrectomy 4 weeks later. Assay: immunoSEQ multiplex PCR; the TCRdb copy retains only in-frame clones and omits some. The profile covers approximately 120,000 clones, with approximately 85% appearing a single time and 5% to 6.5% taken by the ten largest. Regarding this clone: Its antigen remains unidentified.

The origin of this receptor is a man aged 50 to 59 with renal cell carcinoma. The chain combines TRBV30 with TRBJ2-1, with D uncertain. The sample was blood, taken from a patient whose treatment included radiotherapy and nephrectomy. In DNA, the CDR3 is TGTGCCTGGAGTGGGGGAAATGATAATGAGCAGTTCTTC. Translated, it gives CAWSGGNDNEQFF.